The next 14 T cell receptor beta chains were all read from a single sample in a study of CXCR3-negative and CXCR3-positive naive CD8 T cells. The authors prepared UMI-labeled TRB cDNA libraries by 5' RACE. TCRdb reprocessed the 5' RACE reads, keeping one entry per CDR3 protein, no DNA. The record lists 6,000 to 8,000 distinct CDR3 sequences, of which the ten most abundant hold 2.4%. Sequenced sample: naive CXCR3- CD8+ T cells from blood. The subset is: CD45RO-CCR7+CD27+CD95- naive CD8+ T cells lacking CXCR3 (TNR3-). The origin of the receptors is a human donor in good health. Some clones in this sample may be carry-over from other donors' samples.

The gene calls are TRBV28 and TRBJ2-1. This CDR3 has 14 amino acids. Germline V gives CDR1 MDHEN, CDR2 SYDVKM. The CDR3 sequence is CASSLLAEHNEQFF.

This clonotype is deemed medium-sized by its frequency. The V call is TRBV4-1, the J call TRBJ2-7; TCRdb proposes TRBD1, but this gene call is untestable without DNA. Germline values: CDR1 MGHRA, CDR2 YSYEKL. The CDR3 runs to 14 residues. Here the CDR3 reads CASSHWDTSYEQYF.

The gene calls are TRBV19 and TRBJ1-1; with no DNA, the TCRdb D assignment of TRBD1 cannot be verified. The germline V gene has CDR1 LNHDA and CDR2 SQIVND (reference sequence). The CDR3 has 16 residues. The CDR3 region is CASSIRTGGWDTEAFF.

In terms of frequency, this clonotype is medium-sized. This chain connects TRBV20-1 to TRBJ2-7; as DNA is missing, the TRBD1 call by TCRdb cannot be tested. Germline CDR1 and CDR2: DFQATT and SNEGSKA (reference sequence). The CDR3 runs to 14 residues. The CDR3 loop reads CSARDDRESYEQYF.

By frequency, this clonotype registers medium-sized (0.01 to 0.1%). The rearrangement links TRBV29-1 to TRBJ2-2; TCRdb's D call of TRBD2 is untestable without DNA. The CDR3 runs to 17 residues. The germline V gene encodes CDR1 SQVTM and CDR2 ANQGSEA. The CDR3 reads CSVEGGLAANTGELFFF.

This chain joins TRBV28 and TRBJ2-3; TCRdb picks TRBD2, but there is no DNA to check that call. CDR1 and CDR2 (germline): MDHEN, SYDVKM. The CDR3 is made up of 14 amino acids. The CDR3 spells CASSLLVGPDTQYF.

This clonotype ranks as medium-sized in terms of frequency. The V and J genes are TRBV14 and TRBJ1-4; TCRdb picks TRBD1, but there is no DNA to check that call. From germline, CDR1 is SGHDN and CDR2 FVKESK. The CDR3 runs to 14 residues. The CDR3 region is CASSRDRGFEKLFF. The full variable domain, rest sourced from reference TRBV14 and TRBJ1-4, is EAGVTQFPSHSVIEKGQTVTLRCDPISGHDNLYWYRRVMGKEIKFLLHFVKESKQDESGMPNNRFLAERTGGTYSTLKVQPAELEDSGVYFCASSRDRGFEKLFFGSGTQLSVL.

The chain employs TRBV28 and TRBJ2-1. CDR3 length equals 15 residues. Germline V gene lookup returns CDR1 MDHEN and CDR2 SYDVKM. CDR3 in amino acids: CASSLRGNPSYEQFF.

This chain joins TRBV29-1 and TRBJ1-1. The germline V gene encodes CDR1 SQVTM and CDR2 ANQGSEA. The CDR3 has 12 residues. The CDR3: CSVGTMNTEAFF.

The CDR3 sequence is CAIRPNISYEQYF. The chain carries TRBV10-3 and TRBJ2-7. Germline lookup yields CDR1 ENHRY and CDR2 SYGVKD. The CDR3 is 13 amino acids.

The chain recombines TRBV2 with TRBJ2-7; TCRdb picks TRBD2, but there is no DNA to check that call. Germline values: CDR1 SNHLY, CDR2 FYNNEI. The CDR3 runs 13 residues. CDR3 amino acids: CASNLSGLYEQYF.

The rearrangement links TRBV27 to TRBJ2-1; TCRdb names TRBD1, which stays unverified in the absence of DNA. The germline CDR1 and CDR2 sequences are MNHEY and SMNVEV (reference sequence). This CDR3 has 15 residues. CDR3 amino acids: CASTGTPWSYNEQFF.

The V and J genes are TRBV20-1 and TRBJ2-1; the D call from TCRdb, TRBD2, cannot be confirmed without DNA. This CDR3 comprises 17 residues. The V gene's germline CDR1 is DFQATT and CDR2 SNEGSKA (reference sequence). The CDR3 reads CSAGRDYELGSYNEQFF.

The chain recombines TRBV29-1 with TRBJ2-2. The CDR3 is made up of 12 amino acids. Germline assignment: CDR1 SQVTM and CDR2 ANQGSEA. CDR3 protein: CSVVNYIGELFF.